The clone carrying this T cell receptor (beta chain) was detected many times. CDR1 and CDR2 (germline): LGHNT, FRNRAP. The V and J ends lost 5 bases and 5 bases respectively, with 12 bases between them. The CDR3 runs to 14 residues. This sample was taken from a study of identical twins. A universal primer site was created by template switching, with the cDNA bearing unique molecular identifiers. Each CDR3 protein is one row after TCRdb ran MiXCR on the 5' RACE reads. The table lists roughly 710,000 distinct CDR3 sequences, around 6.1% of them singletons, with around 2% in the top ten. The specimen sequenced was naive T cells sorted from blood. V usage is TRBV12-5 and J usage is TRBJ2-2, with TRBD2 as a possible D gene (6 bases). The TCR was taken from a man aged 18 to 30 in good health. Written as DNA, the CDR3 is TGTGCTAGTGGTGACGGGACTCTTACCGGGGAGCTGTTTTTT. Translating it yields CASGDGTLTGELFF.